This T cell receptor (beta chain) was retrieved from a study of PD-1 blockade in classical Hodgkin lymphoma. Across the study: Each patient was given nivolumab 3 mg/kg through a vein every 2 weeks. Findings of the study overall: Complete responders possessed baseline diversity comparable to newly diagnosed patients. Why repertoires differed is undefined; disease activity or prior therapy possibly contributed. TCR diversity in CD4+, not CD8+, cells rose significantly by C4D1.

Each patient's relapse followed autologous stem cell transplantation, and brentuximab vedotin exposure varied. Regarding this clone: Antigen specificity is unknown.

Here immunoSEQ multiplex PCR was the method, and the copy in TCRdb shows in-frame clones only, minus some. The sample carries about 10,000 clones, about 80% recorded once. The sequence came from a human donor with classical Hodgkin lymphoma. Sequencing was performed on peripheral blood mononuclear cells (PBMCs), taken at baseline.

For the CDR3, the DNA is TGTGCCAGCAGTCTTACATCCCCGGGGAATCAGCCCCAGCATTTT. This translates into CASSLTSPGNQPQHF. The chain combines TRBV28 with TRBJ1-5, with D uncertain. This CDR3 contains 15 residues. The germline CDR1 and CDR2 sequences are MDHEN and SYDVKM. V was shortened by 5 bases and J by 4 bases, with 15 bases between the two germline ends.